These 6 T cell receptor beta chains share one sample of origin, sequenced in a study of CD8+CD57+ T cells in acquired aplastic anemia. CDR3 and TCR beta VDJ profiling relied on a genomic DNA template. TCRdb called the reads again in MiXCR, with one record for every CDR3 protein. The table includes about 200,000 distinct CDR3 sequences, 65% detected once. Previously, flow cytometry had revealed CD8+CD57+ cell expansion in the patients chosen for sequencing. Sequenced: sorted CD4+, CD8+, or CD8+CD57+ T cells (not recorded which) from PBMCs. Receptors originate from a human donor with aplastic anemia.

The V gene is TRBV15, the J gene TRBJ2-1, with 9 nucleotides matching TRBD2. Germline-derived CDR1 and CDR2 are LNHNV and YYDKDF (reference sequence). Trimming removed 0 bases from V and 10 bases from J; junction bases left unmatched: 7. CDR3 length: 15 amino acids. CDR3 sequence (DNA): TGTGCCACCAGCAGAGATGTGCGGGGGGGCCACGAGCAGTTCTTC. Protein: CATSRDVRGGHEQFF.

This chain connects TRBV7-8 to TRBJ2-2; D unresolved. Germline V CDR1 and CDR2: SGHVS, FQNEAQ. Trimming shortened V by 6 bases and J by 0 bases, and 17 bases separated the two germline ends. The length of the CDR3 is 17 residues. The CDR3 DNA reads TGTGCCAGCAGTTCGCTACGGGTGGACCCGAACACCGGGGAGCTGTTTTTT. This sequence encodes CASSSLRVDPNTGELFF.

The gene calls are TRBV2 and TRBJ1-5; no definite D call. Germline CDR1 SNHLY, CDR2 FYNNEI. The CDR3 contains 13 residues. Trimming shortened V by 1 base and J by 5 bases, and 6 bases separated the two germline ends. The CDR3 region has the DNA TGTGCCAGCAGTGAAGGGGAGGATCAGCCCCAGCATTTT. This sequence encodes CASSEGEDQPQHF.

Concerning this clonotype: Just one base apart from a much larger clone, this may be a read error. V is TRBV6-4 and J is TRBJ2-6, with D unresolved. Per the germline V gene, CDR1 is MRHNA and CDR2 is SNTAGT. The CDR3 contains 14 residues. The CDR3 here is CASSDSSGTNVLTF. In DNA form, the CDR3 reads TGTGCCAGCAGTGACAGCTCTGGGACCAACGTCCTGACTTTC.

The CDR3 sequence: CSATTTRGWADTQYF. For the CDR3, the DNA is TGCAGTGCTACTACCACTCGAGGTTGGGCAGATACGCAGTATTTT. The chain recombines TRBV20-1 with TRBJ2-3; D is ambiguous. Germline CDR1 and CDR2: DFQATT and SNEGSKA (reference sequence). V was clipped by 4 bases and J by 4 bases, with 18 bases between them. This CDR3 is 15 amino acids long.

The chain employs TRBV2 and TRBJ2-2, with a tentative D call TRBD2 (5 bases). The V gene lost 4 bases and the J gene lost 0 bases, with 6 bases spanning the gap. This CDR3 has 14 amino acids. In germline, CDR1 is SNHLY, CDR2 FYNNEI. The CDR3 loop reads CASSAGTNTGELFF. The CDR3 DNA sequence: TGTGCCAGCAGTGCCGGGACGAACACCGGGGAGCTGTTTTTT.